Presented here are 7 T cell receptor beta chains from one specimen sequenced in a study of Japanese encephalitis immunity and Zika vaccine responses (dated by TCRdb to the early 2020s). PBMCs were labeled with CellTrace CFSE and cultured for about six days in RPMI with 8% human serum plus peptide pools at 0.9 to 1 ug/mL each. On a BD FACSAria, proliferating CD4 T cells were sorted without fixation as live CD56-CD19-CD16-CD3+CD4+ CFSE-low cells. The method behind the library was 5' RACE. TCRdb lists the instrument as Illumina MiSeq. The public reads were reprocessed in TCRdb via fastp at Q25 and MiXCR, keeping in-frame beta chains. All rows with the same CDR3 protein become a single entry with the most common DNA and genes. This sample's table has entries for approximately 66 distinct CDR3 sequences. This material consisted of antigen-activated CD4+ T cells from blood, cultured, taken during a Zika inactivated vaccine study. The receptors come from an adult woman who received an inactivated Zika virus vaccine.

This clonotype is hyperexpanded (1% or more) in the sample. The chain uses TRBV7-9 and TRBJ2-7; 12 bases fit TRBD1. Unmatched junction bases numbered 13, after V lost 5 bases and J lost 5 bases. Germline V gene sequence: CDR1 SEHNR, CDR2 FQNEAQ (reference sequence). CDR3 length equals 17 residues. CDR3 nucleotide sequence: TGTGCCAGCAGCCCCCAACCCCCGGGACAGGGGGCGGACGAGCAGTACTTC. This sequence encodes CASSPQPPGQGADEQYF.

In its sample, this clonotype is hyperexpanded. The chain combines TRBV20-1 with TRBJ2-2; D may be TRBD2 (7 bases). Trimming pared 2 bases from V and 7 bases from J, leaving 14 bases between. This CDR3 contains 14 residues. The germline V gene has CDR1 DFQATT and CDR2 SNEGSKA (reference sequence). CDR3 sequence (DNA): TGCAGTGCTAGACCGTCGGGGGGCGTCGGGGAGCTGTTTTTT. Amino acid sequence: CSARPSGGVGELFF.

This clonotype rates as hyperexpanded. V and J are TRBV16 and TRBJ2-7, with unresolved D. CDR1 is KGHSY and CDR2 is FQNENV in the germline V gene. The V and J ends lost 4 bases and 1 base respectively, with 11 bases between them. CDR3 length: 14 amino acids. The CDR3: CASSLGTRSYEQYF. The CDR3 DNA sequence: TGTGCCAGCAGCCTCGGTACACGGTCCTACGAGCAGTACTTC.

The chain combines TRBV20-1 with TRBJ2-7; 8 bases line up with TRBD1. This CDR3 region has 13 residues. The junction had 11 bases not matched to a gene; V was cut back by 7 bases and J by 6 bases. Germline V lookup: CDR1 DFQATT, CDR2 SNEGSKA (reference sequence). For the CDR3, the DNA is TGCAGTGGCTCCGGGACAGGCCTTTTCGAGCAGTACTTC. Protein product: CSGSGTGLFEQYF.

Judged by abundance, this clonotype is large. The rearrangement joins TRBV29-1 to TRBJ1-2; 7 nucleotides line up with TRBD1. With 5 bases clipped from V and 7 bases from J, the junction kept 7 bases outside the gene matches. The CDR3 runs 12 residues. From germline, CDR1 is SQVTM and CDR2 ANQGSEA. CDR3 bases: TGCAGCGTTCTAGGGGGCGCGGGTGGCTACACCTTC. Amino acid sequence: CSVLGGAGGYTF.

The genes are TRBV20-1 and TRBJ1-1; no clear D gene. The CDR3 covers 15 residues. The V gene's germline CDR1 is DFQATT and CDR2 SNEGSKA (reference sequence). The V gene lost 6 bases and the J gene lost 1 base, with 18 bases spanning the gap. CDR3 region: CSAARRKGTNTEAFF. CDR3 coding DNA: TGCAGTGCCGCCCGGAGAAAAGGAACGAACACTGAAGCTTTCTTT.

This clonotype was seen a few times. The chain's CDR3 is CASSSGPNGYEQYF. The CDR3, as DNA: TGTGCCAGCAGCAGCGGGCCCAATGGGTACGAGCAGTACTTC. The chain recombines TRBV7-3 with TRBJ2-7, with D perhaps matching TRBD2 (6 bases). The V end was cut by 5 bases, the J end by 4 bases, with 15 bases between. Per the germline V gene, CDR1 is SGHTA and CDR2 is FQGTGA. The CDR3 length is 14 residues.